This T cell receptor beta chain was obtained from a study of cytotoxic CD8 clonotypes in ibrutinib-treated CLL (dated by TCRdb to the early 2020s). In terms of the full investigation: The cohort was composed of roughly ten relapsed/refractory and roughly 16 treatment-naive patients; IGHV unmutated status was identified in 17 patients. Partial responses were observed in approximately 24 patients and complete responses in 2; after a median follow-up of 68 months, remission was maintained in some 14 patients and progression was observed in about twelve. Response samples were obtained after a median of around 11 months of treatment, with a range of about 6 to 36 months. Samples averaged roughly 260,000 productive templates and 90,000 to 95,000 productive rearrangements. Of the approximately 86 people in the trial, about 27 had longitudinal samples available. Cryopreserved peripheral blood mononuclear cells were collected before treatment, at response, and at either disease progression or sustained remission. All remission and progressive disease samples were collected while patients were still receiving ibrutinib.

Concerning this clone: The specificity of this receptor is unknown. The input lacks base qualities; no much larger clone sits a single base away.

This specimen's time point label, per the study, means: approximately 25 months on ibrutinib. For TCR beta library preparation, 2 to 2.5 micrograms of genomic DNA were isolated from cryopreserved PBMCs. Longitudinal blood samples from CLL patients receiving ibrutinib monotherapy were subjected to high-throughput TCR beta sequencing. Patients were enrolled in a phase 2 open-label single-center ibrutinib monotherapy trial. On a MiSeq, deep resolution sequencing aimed for a depth between 1 in 1 million and 1 in 200,000 T cells, with each clonotype covered approximately 9.8x on average. TCR beta libraries were generated with the immunoSEQ hsTCRB Kit. The authors' analysis ran thus. ImmunoSEQ Data Assistant and ImmunoSEQ Analyzer were used for data analysis, and V, D and J genes were assigned according to IMGT definitions. Clonality, which ranges from 0 to 1, was calculated by subtracting the normalized Shannon entropy of productive rearrangement frequencies from one. Only overrepresented clonotypes making up at least 0.05% of the repertoire of each patient were included in the public clonotype analysis. Roughly 12 age-matched healthy donor repertoires from immuneACCESS were used as controls for clonality. Drawn from immuneACCESS, this table holds only the in-frame rearrangements with V and J called that TCRdb kept. Clones are partly lost; checked studies trace under half to an unresolved V gene and leave the rest unexplained. V and J calls and clone size are copied from that table; D and trimming were computed from the DNA. Here the sample has over 95,000 clones; 58% occur a single time. The ten largest clones take up 37% of the sample.

The full study reports these points: Baseline clonality exceeded that of age-matched healthy donors and correlated strongly with circulating CD8+ T-cell counts. Public clonotypes were rare and either shrank or stayed stable during treatment, and the rise in clonality at ibrutinib response reflected expansion of private clonotypes. Sampling times were not matched between patients in sustained remission and patients whose disease was progressing, and lymph node repertoires were not examined. Clonality rose at ibrutinib response, remained stable during sustained remission, and dropped back toward baseline at progression.

Via the germline V gene, CDR1 is MNHEY and CDR2 SVGAGI. Counted from cysteine to phenylalanine, this CDR3 has 13 amino acids. CDR3 DNA is the only sequence kept; it has 39 bases, read in frame from the first base. Trimming takes 6 bases off V and 6 bases off J; junction bases not matched to a gene: 5. This receptor was taken from a human donor with chronic lymphocytic leukemia. Recombination linked TRBV6-5 to TRBJ2-3, and TRBD1 aligns with 8 junction nucleotides. Material: PBMCs, obtained after 24 months of ibrutinib treatment. The CDR3 region reads CASSRTGYDTQYF. The DNA sequence is given as TGTGCCAGCAGCCGGACAGGGTACGATACGCAGTATTTT.